These T cell receptor beta chains were read from a single sample in a study of beta chain features in type 1 diabetes. The method was immunoSEQ multiplex PCR; TCRdb's version includes in-frame clones alone and lacks a portion of them. Among 900,000 or so clones listed, about a sixth were seen once. The sequencing sample was made of naive CD4+ T cells from blood. Receptors originate from a woman aged 18-29 years in good health. Each CDR3 is given with its conserved first and last residue. Fields, in order: J gene, V gene, clone size, D gene, CDR3 protein, CDR3 DNA. A D gene is named only where the DNA matches it firmly. For some rows the clone size is stated as once, few or many, or as a class when expanded; others skip it.

>TRBJ2-1|TRBV28|.|.
CASSGSGYSYNEQFF
TGTGCCAGCAGTGGGAGTGGTTATTCCTACAATGAGCAGTTCTTC
>TRBJ1-5|TRBV2|few|TRBD1
CASSRGQVNQPQHF
TGTGCCAGCAGTAGAGGACAGGTAAATCAGCCCCAGCATTTT
>TRBJ2-1|TRBV18|few|.
CASSPAVSEQFF
TGTGCCAGCTCACCAGCGGTCTCTGAGCAGTTCTTC
>TRBJ2-2|TRBV7-3|few|TRBD2
CASSLIGTSRTGELFF
TGTGCCAGCAGCTTAATCGGGACTAGTCGCACCGGGGAGCTGTTTTTT
>TRBJ2-4|TRBV11-2|.|.
CASSSFAIAKNIQYF
TGTGCCAGCAGCTCCTTCGCTATAGCCAAAAACATTCAGTACTTC
>TRBJ1-4|TRBV5-4|.|.
CASSLAGRATGEKLFF
TGTGCCAGCAGCTTGGCCGGCAGGGCGACTGGTGAAAAACTGTTTTTT
>TRBJ2-7|TRBV5-7|few|.
CASSLVLGPLGEQYF
TGTGCCAGCAGCTTGGTCCTTGGGCCATTGGGCGAGCAGTACTTC
>TRBJ1-1|TRBV4-3|few|.
CASSQDPGYTEAFF
TGCGCCAGCAGCCAAGATCCTGGGTACACTGAAGCTTTCTTT
>TRBJ2-3|TRBV29-1|.|TRBD2
CSGLAGGGGTQYF
TGCAGCGGGCTGGCGGGAGGGGGGGGTACGCAGTATTTT
>TRBJ1-2|TRBV21-1|few|.
CAAGGVGNGYTF
TGTGCAGCGGGAGGGGTCGGCAATGGCTACACCTTC
>TRBJ1-2|TRBV28|few|.
CASSLASSGGYTF
TGTGCCAGCAGTTTGGCGAGTTCGGGTGGCTACACCTTC
>TRBJ2-1|TRBV7-2|.|.
CASLAQSSYNEQFF
TGTGCCAGCCTAGCCCAGAGCTCCTACAATGAGCAGTTCTTC
>TRBJ2-2|TRBV4-1|.|.
CASSQASTGPNTGELFF
TGCGCCAGCAGCCAAGCTTCGACAGGCCCGAACACCGGGGAGCTGTTTTTT
>TRBJ2-1|TRBV6-5|.|.
CASSYGRGGNEQFF
TGTGCCAGCAGTTACGGCAGGGGAGGCAATGAGCAGTTCTTC
>TRBJ2-7|TRBV9|.|.
CASSPRNHPPSGSYEQYF
TGTGCCAGCAGCCCTCGAAACCACCCGCCATCAGGATCCTACGAGCAGTACTTC
>TRBJ2-7|TRBV7-3|.|.
CASSPPGPAYEQYF
TGTGCCAGCAGCCCTCCTGGGCCGGCCTACGAGCAGTACTTC
>TRBJ2-2|TRBV7-6|few|TRBD2
CASSLVQRDFTGELFF
TGTGCCAGCAGCTTAGTCCAGCGGGACTTCACCGGGGAGCTGTTTTTT
>TRBJ1-5|TRBV4-1|.|.
CASSQESGGRDQPQHF
TGCGCCAGCAGCCAAGAAAGCGGAGGCCGGGATCAGCCCCAGCATTTT
>TRBJ2-1|TRBV27|few|TRBD2
CASSTRLATYNEQFF
TGTGCCAGCAGTACCCGACTAGCCACCTACAATGAGCAGTTCTTC
>TRBJ1-1|TRBV7-8|few|.
CASSLGATLNTEAFF
TGTGCCAGCAGCTTAGGGGCCACCCTGAACACTGAAGCTTTCTTT
>TRBJ2-1|TRBV18|few|.
CASSPRPHGTPYNEQFF
TGTGCCAGCTCACCACGACCACACGGGACACCCTACAATGAGCAGTTCTTC
>TRBJ2-3|TRBV7-8|.|.
CASSLDGGDTDTQYF
TGTGCCAGCAGCTTAGATGGGGGAGACACAGATACGCAGTATTTT
>TRBJ2-7|TRBV7-9|.|TRBD2
CASSQRGGDEQYF
TGTGCCAGCAGCCAACGGGGGGGCGACGAGCAGTACTTC
>TRBJ2-5|TRBV7-9|.|.
CASSLGPDQETQYF
TGTGCCAGCAGCTTAGGGCCAGACCAAGAGACCCAGTACTTC
>TRBJ2-6|TRBV19|.|TRBD1
CASTTGAGANVLTF
TGTGCCAGCACCACAGGGGCTGGGGCCAACGTCCTGACTTTC
>TRBJ2-5|TRBV10-3|.|TRBD1
CATSGTDFQETQYF
TGTGCCACCTCCGGGACAGATTTCCAAGAGACCCAGTACTTC
>TRBJ2-7|TRBV10-3|.|.
CATATAGDEQYF
TGTGCCACCGCGACAGCCGGGGACGAGCAGTACTTC
>TRBJ2-2|TRBV7-9|few|.
CASSSGPHPMNTGELFF
TGTGCCAGCAGCTCCGGACCCCACCCCATGAACACCGGGGAGCTGTTTTTT
>TRBJ2-1|TRBV2|.|.
CASNSQGEDLQFF
TGTGCCAGCAATTCCCAGGGCGAAGACCTCCAGTTCTTC
>TRBJ1-1|TRBV9|few|.
CASSVEGVLDRAFF
TGTGCCAGCAGCGTAGAGGGGGTGTTGGACCGAGCTTTCTTT
>TRBJ2-1|TRBV7-2|.|TRBD2
CASSLYGTSYNEQFF
TGTGCCAGCAGCTTATACGGGACTAGCTACAATGAGCAGTTCTTC
>TRBJ2-1|TRBV7-8|few|.
CASSFHTEQFF
TGTGCCAGCAGCTTCCATACTGAGCAGTTCTTC
>TRBJ2-1|TRBV9|.|.
CASSVDRETYNEQFF
TGTGCCAGCAGCGTAGACAGGGAAACCTACAATGAGCAGTTCTTC
>TRBJ2-7|TRBV5-4|few|.
CASSRLDGVYEQYF
TGTGCCAGCAGCCGACTAGATGGCGTCTACGAGCAGTACTTC
>TRBJ2-2|TRBV4-1|.|TRBD2
CASSPRGSGKPNTGELFF
TGCGCCAGCAGCCCCAGGGGTAGCGGGAAACCGAACACCGGGGAGCTGTTTTTT
>TRBJ2-5|TRBV9|few|.
CASSTQGRQETQYF
TGTGCCAGCAGCACCCAGGGTAGGCAAGAGACCCAGTACTTC
>TRBJ1-1|TRBV2|few|.
CASSLYGVLNTEAFF
TGTGCCAGCAGTCTTTATGGAGTACTGAACACTGAAGCTTTCTTT
>TRBJ1-3|TRBV11-1|.|.
CASSSSEISAGNTIYF
TGTGCCAGCAGCTCCTCCGAGATTTCGGCTGGAAACACCATATATTTT
>TRBJ2-2|TRBV11-2|.|.
CASSTGLTTGELFF
TGTGCCAGCAGCACGGGACTGACAACCGGGGAGCTGTTTTTT
>TRBJ2-1|TRBV11-1|few|.
CASSWPGTNNEQFF
TGTGCCAGCAGCTGGCCGGGGACAAACAATGAGCAGTTCTTC
>TRBJ2-1|TRBV7-6|few|TRBD2
CASSSRTSGKNYNEQFF
TGTGCCAGCAGCTCACGGACTAGCGGGAAGAACTACAATGAGCAGTTCTTC
>TRBJ1-1|TRBV14|few|.
CASSPPWSSGGYTEAFF
TGTGCCAGCAGCCCGCCGTGGTCGAGCGGGGGATACACTGAAGCTTTCTTT
>TRBJ2-5|TRBV5-1|.|.
CASSLLSETQYF
TGCGCCAGCAGCTTGCTGTCAGAGACCCAGTACTTC
>TRBJ2-2|TRBV2|few|.
CASKPGTAGNTGELFF
TGTGCCAGCAAACCCGGGACTGCGGGGAACACCGGGGAGCTGTTTTTT
>TRBJ2-7|TRBV19|few|.
CASSMTALYEQYF
TGTGCCAGTAGTATGACAGCACTCTACGAGCAGTACTTC
>TRBJ2-2|TRBV9|.|TRBD1
CASSPKRSRDRGSPGELFF
TGTGCCAGCAGCCCCAAACGATCCCGGGACAGGGGGTCGCCCGGGGAGCTGTTTTTT
>TRBJ2-1|TRBV11-3|.|TRBD1
CASSKRQGGDNEQFF
TGTGCCAGCAGCAAACGACAGGGGGGAGACAATGAGCAGTTCTTC
>TRBJ2-5|TRBV27|.|TRBD2
CASSLYSGPKYF
TGTGCCAGCAGTCTGTATAGCGGGCCCAAGTACTTC
>TRBJ2-1|TRBV11-3|few|.
CASSQGLGPGGPHNEQFF
TGTGCCAGCAGTCAGGGCTTGGGCCCCGGTGGCCCCCACAATGAGCAGTTCTTC
>TRBJ1-2|TRBV28|few|.
CASSSTVIYGYTF
TGTGCCAGCAGTTCGACCGTTATCTATGGCTACACCTTC
>TRBJ2-7|TRBV5-4|.|TRBD2
CASSPPGLAGVYEQYF
TGTGCCAGCAGCCCGCCGGGACTAGCGGGAGTCTACGAGCAGTACTTC